The 13 T cell receptor beta chains given below trace back to one sample, sequenced in a study of blood T cell repertoires in COVID-19. The assay was immunoSEQ multiplex PCR, and TCRdb's table has in-frame clones only and misses some. The table has about 380,000 clones, around 89% seen once; the top ten hold approximately 6.2%. Sequencing input: peripheral blood. The origin of the receptors is a man aged 18 to 30 with active or convalescent COVID-19.

This clone has only a few counts. The V call is TRBV3-1 (or the pseudogene TRBV3-2), the J call TRBJ2-2; a weak D match, TRBD1 (6 bases). Trimming shortened V by 2 bases and J by 5 bases, and 12 bases separated the two germline ends. Germline V gene sequence: CDR1 LGHDT, CDR2 YNNKEL (reference sequence). CDR3 length: 15 residues. The CDR3 DNA reads TGTGCCAGCAGCCAATGGGAAGGGGGTACCGGGGAGCTGTTTTTT. It codes for CASSQWEGGTGELFF.

This chain joins TRBV19 and TRBJ2-5, with TRBD2 identical over 9 bases. CDR1 is LNHDA, CDR2 SQIVND, per germline (reference sequence). The length of the CDR3 is 14 residues. Trimming cost V 8 bases and J 1 base; bases outside gene matches: 5. DNA for the CDR3: TGTGCCAGTCGACCGGGACTAGCCCAAGAGACCCAGTACTTC. As protein: CASRPGLAQETQYF.

This clone was seen once. Other DNA variants within this sample encode the same CDR3. Written as DNA, the CDR3 is TGTGCCAGCAGTTACTTGACTAGCGGGGGGTACAATGAGCAGTTCTTC. Translated, it gives CASSYLTSGGYNEQFF. The chain joins TRBV6-5 to TRBJ2-1, with 13 bases lining up with TRBD2. Trimming at V came to 1 base and at J to 4 bases, leaving 1 base not matched to a gene. Germline values: CDR1 MNHEY, CDR2 SVGAGI. This CDR3 is 16 amino acids long.

The chain employs TRBV7-2 and TRBJ2-5, with TRBD1 as a possible D gene (5 bases). There are 14 residues in the CDR3. Looked up from germline, CDR1 is SGHTA and CDR2 is FQGNSA. V lost 2 bases and J lost 1, with 8 bases in between. The DNA for the CDR3 is TGTGCCAGCAGCTTAAGGGGTACCCAAGAGACCCAGTACTTC. Its protein is CASSLRGTQETQYF.

The genes are TRBV7-9 and TRBJ1-1; D uncertain. The CDR3 is made up of 17 amino acids. The V gene's germline CDR1 is SEHNR and CDR2 FQNEAQ (reference sequence). The ends were cut back, 5 bases at V and 0 bases at J, with 19 bases in the middle. CDR3 sequence (DNA): TGTGCCAGCAGCCCAACAGATAATTACTTCATGAACACTGAAGCTTTCTTT. Translated: CASSPTDNYFMNTEAFF.

For this clone: The same CDR3 can be traced to other DNA sequences in this sample. DNA for the CDR3: TGCGCCAGCAGCCTAACGGTGGATACGCAGTATTTT. This translates into CASSLTVDTQYF. The gene calls are TRBV5-1 and TRBJ2-3; D is undetermined. Trimming removed 4 bases at V and 6 bases at J, with 9 bases between. CDR1 SGHRS and CDR2 YFSETQ come from the germline V gene. The CDR3 runs to 12 residues.

V is TRBV5-1 and J is TRBJ2-3; D may be TRBD2 (6 bases). Trimming pared 8 bases from V and 2 bases from J, leaving 18 bases between. The CDR3 extends over 15 amino acids. Per germline, CDR1 SGHRS and CDR2 YFSETQ. CDR3 region: CASGNRDSNTDTQYF. CDR3 DNA: TGCGCCAGTGGTAACCGGGACTCAAACACAGATACGCAGTATTTT.

The V and J genes are TRBV6-5 and TRBJ1-5, with TRBD1 matching over 7 bases. CDR3 length: 14 residues. Germline trimming cut 5 bases from V and 3 bases from J; bases unmatched to any gene: 4. The V gene's germline CDR1 is MNHEY and CDR2 SVGAGI. CDR3 residues: CASSRGTDNQPQHF. The CDR3 bases are TGTGCCAGCAGTCGCGGGACAGACAATCAGCCCCAGCATTTT.

The V and J genes are TRBV7-3 and TRBJ2-3; maybe TRBD2 (7 bases). The CDR3 sequence is 13 residues long. Trimming took off 1 base at V and 14 bases at J, with 16 bases between the two ends. Germline CDR1 reads SGHTA; CDR2 reads FQGTGA. The CDR3 coding sequence is TGTGCCAGCAGCTTAAATCGGGGGGCAGTTTCGTATTTT. Encoded protein: CASSLNRGAVSYF.

The V call is TRBV25-1, the J call TRBJ2-5; 14 nucleotides align to TRBD2. Per germline, CDR1 MGHDK and CDR2 SYGVNS. CDR3 length equals 17 residues. Losses at the gene ends were 4 bases for V and 2 bases for J; bases not matched to a gene: 6. CDR3 protein: CASSGTSGGLLQETQYF. CDR3 sequence (DNA): TGTGCCAGCAGTGGGACTAGCGGGGGGCTTTTACAAGAGACCCAGTACTTC. Based on the CDR3 plus reference TRBV25-1 and TRBJ2-5, the full variable domain is EADIYQTPRYLVIGTGKKITLECSQTMGHDKMYWYQQDPGMELHLIHYSYGVNSTEKGDLSSESTVSRIRTEHFPLTLESARPSHTSQYLCASSGTSGGLLQETQYFGPGTRLLVL.

The chain is built from TRBV28 and TRBJ2-7; D might be TRBD2 (6 bases). Trimming took 6 bases from V and 5 from J, leaving 17 bases between them. CDR3 length: 14 amino acids. CDR1 and CDR2 (germline): MDHEN, SYDVKM. The CDR3 nucleotides are TGTGCCAGCAGATACCGGGACTCGTTCCACGAGCAGTACTTC. Translation: CASRYRDSFHEQYF.

The chain recombines TRBV19 with TRBJ1-3; no reliable D call. Germline CDR1 LNHDA, CDR2 SQIVND (reference sequence). The length of the CDR3 is 14 residues. The V end lost 6 bases, the J end lost 0 bases, and 9 bases lay between the germline ends. In DNA, the CDR3 is TGTGCCAGTAGAACGCAAGCCTCTGGAAACACCATATATTTT. Translating it yields CASRTQASGNTIYF.

This clone was counted a few times. The chain couples TRBV25-1 to TRBJ2-2, with 7 bases identical to TRBD1. In germline, CDR1 is MGHDK, CDR2 SYGVNS. CDR3 length: 15 amino acids. The V gene end was trimmed by 3 bases and the J gene end by 6 bases; junction bases not matched to a gene: 7. CDR3 DNA: TGTGCCAGCAGTGAGCCGGGACAGTCCCCCGGGGAGCTGTTTTTT. Translation: CASSEPGQSPGELFF.